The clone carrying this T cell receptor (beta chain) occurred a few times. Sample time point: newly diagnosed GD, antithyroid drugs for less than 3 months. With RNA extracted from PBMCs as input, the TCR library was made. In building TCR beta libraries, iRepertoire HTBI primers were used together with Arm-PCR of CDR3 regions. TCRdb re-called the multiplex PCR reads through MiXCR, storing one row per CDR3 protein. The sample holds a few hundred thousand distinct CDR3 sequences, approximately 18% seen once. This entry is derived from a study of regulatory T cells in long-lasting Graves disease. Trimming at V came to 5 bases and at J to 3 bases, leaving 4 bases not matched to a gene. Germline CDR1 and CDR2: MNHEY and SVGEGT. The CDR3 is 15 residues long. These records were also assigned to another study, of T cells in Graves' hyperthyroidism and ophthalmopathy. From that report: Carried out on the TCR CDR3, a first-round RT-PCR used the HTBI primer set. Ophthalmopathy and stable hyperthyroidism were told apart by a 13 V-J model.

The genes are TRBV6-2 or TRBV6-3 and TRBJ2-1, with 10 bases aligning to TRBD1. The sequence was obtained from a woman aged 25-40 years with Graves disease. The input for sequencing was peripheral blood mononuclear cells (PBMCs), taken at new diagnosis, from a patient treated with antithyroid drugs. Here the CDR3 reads CASSMRTGGYNEQFF. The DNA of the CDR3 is TGTGCCAGCAGTATGCGGACAGGGGGCTACAATGAGCAGTTCTTC.